A single T cell receptor (beta chain) is shown here with its context. Antigen unknown. This record belongs to a study of lymphopenia after photon versus proton radiotherapy. Study-wide results and limits: In patients who died, overall survival fell as post-nadir TCR diversity dropped more. Relative stability marked proton patients; photon patients lost diversity and naive cells.

Here immunoSEQ multiplex PCR was the method, and the copy in TCRdb shows in-frame clones only, minus some. The sample lists about 45,000 clones; 85% were seen once. This TCR derives from a man aged 35-49 years with gastric cancer. This material consisted of peripheral blood, taken from a patient treated with photon-based radiotherapy.

CDR3 residues: CASRGKGFFYNEQFF. The CDR3 nucleotides read TGTGCCAGCAGAGGGAAAGGATTTTTTTACAATGAGCAGTTCTTC. The rearrangement links TRBV6-5 to TRBJ2-1, with D uncertain. The CDR3 consists of 15 residues. Looked up from germline, CDR1 is MNHEY and CDR2 is SVGAGI. Trimming shortened V by 6 bases and J by 4 bases, and 16 bases separated the two germline ends.